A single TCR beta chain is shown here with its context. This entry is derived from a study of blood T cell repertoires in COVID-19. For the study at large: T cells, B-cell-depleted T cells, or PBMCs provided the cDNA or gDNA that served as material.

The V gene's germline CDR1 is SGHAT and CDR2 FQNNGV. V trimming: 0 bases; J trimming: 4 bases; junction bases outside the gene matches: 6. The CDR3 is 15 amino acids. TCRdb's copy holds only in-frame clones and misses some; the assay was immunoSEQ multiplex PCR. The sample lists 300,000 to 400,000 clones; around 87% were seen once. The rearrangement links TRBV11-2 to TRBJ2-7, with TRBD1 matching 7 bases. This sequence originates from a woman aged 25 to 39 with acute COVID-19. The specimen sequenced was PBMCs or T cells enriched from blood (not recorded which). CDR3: CASSLEVGGRYEQYF. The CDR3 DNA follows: TGTGCCAGCAGCTTAGAGGTAGGGGGCCGGTACGAGCAGTACTTC.